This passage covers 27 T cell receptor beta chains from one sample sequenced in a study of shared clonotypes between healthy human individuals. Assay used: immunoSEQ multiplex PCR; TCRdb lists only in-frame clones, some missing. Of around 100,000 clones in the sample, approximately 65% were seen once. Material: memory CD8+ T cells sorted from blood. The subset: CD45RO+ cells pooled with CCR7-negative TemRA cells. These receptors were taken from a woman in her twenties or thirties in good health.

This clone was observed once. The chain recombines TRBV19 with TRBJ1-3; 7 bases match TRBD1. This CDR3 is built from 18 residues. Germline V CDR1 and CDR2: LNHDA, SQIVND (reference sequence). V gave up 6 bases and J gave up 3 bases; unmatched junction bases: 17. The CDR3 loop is CASRSEGQPSMGGNTIYF. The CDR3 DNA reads TGTGCCAGTAGATCCGAGGGACAGCCCTCCATGGGTGGAAACACCATATATTTT.

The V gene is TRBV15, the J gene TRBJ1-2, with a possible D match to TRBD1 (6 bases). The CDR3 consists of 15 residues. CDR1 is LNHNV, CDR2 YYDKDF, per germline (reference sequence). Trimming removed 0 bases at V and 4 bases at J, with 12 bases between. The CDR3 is CATSRDPGQIYGYTF. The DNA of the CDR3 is TGTGCCACCAGCAGAGATCCAGGACAGATCTATGGCTACACCTTC.

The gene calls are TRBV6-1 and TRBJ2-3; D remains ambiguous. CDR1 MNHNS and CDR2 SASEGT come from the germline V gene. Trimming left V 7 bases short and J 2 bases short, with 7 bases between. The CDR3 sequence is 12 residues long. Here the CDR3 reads CASTRFTDTQYF. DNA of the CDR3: TGTGCCAGCACTCGCTTCACAGATACGCAGTATTTT.

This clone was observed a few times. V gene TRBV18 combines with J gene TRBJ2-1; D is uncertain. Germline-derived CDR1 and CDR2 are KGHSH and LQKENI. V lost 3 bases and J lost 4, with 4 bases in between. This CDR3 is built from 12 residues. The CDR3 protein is CASSPGYNEQFF. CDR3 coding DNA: TGTGCCAGCTCACCGGGATACAATGAGCAGTTCTTC.

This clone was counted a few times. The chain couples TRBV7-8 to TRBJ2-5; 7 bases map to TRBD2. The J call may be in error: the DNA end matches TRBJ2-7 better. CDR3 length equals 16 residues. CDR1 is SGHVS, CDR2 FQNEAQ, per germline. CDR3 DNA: TGTGCCAGCAGCTTACTTGCGGGAGTAGGGGTGGGCGAGCAGTACTTC. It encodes CASSLLAGVGVGEQYF.

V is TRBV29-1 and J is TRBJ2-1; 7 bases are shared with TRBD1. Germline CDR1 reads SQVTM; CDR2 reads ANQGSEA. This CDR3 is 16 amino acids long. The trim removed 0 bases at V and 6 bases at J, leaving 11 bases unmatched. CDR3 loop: CSVEEGYRGAFNEQFF. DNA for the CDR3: TGCAGCGTTGAAGAGGGGTACAGGGGAGCTTTCAATGAGCAGTTCTTC.

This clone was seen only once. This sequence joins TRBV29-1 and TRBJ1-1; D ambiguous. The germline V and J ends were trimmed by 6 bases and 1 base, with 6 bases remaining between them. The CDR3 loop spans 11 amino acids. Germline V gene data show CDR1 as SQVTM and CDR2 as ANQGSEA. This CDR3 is CSVTPNTEAFF. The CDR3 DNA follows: TGCAGCGTGACGCCGAACACTGAAGCTTTCTTT.

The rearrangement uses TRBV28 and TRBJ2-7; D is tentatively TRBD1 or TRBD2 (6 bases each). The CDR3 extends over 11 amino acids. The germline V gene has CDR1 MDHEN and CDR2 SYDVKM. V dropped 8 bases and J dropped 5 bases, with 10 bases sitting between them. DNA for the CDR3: TGTGCCAGCCTCGGGGGCCACGAGCAGTACTTC. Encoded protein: CASLGGHEQYF.

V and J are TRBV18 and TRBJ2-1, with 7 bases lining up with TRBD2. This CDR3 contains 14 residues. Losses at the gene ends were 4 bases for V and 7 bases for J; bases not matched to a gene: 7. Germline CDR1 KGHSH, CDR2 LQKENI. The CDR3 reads CASSRGREPNEQFF. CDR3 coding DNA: TGTGCCAGCTCACGAGGGAGGGAACCGAATGAGCAGTTCTTC.

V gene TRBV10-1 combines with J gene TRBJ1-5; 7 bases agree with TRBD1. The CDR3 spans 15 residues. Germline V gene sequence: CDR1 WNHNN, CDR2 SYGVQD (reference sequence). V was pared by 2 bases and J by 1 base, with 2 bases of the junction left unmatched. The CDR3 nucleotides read TGCGCCAGCAGTGAGAAACAGGGGAGCAATCAGCCCCAGCATTTT. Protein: CASSEKQGSNQPQHF.

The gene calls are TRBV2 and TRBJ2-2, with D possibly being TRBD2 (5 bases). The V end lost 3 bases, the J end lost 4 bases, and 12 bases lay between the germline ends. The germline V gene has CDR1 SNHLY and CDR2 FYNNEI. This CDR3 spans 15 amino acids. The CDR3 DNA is TGTGCCAGCAGTGAGATAGAGGGTGGCACCGGGGAGCTGTTTTTT. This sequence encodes CASSEIEGGTGELFF.

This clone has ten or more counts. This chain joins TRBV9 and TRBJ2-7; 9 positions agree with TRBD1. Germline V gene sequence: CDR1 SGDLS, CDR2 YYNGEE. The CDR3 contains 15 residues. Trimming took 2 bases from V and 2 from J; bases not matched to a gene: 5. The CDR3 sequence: CASSVSGTGPYEQYF. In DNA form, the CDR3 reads TGTGCCAGCAGCGTCTCCGGGACAGGGCCCTACGAGCAGTACTTC.

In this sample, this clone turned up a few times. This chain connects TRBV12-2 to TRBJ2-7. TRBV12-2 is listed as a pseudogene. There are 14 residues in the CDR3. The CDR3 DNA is TGTGCAAGTCGCTTAGTCAGGAGCTACTACGAGCAGTACTTC. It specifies CASRLVRSYYEQYF.

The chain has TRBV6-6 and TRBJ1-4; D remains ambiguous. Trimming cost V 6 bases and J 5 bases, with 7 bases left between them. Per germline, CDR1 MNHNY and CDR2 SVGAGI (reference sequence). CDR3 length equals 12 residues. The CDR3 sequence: CASRHRNEKLFF. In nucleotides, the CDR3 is TGTGCCAGCAGGCACCGAAATGAAAAACTGTTTTTT.

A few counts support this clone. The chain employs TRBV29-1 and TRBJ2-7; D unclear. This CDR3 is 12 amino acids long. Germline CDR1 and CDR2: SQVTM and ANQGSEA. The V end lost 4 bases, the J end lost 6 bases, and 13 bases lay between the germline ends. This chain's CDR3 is CSVGPDGLEQYF. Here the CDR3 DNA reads TGCAGCGTTGGGCCAGACGGTCTCGAGCAGTACTTC.

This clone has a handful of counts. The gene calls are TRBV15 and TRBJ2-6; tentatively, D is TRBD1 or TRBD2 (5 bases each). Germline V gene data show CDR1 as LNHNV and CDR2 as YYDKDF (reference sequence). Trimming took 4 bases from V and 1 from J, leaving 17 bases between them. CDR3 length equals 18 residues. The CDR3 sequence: CATSTRVSANSGANVLTF. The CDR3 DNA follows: TGTGCCACCAGCACCAGGGTTAGCGCCAATTCTGGGGCCAACGTCCTGACTTTC.

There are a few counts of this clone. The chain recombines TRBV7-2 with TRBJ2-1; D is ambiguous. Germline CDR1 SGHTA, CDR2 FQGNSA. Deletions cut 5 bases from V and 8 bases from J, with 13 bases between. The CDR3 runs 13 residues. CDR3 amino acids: CASSPYLRDEQFF. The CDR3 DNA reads TGTGCCAGCAGCCCATATTTAAGGGATGAGCAGTTCTTC.

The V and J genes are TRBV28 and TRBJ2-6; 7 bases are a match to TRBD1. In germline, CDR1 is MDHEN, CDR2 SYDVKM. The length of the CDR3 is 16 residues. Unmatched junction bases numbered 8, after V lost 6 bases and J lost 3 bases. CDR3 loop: CASRRTGYSGANVLTF. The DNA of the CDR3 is TGTGCCAGCAGGAGGACAGGTTACAGTGGGGCCAACGTCCTGACTTTC.

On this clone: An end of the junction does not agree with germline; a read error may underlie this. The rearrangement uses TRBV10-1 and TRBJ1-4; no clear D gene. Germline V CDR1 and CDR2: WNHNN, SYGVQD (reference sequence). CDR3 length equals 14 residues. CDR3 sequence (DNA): TGCGCCTGCAGTCATTTACGCATTAATGAAAAACTGTTTTTT. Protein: CACSHLRINEKLFF.

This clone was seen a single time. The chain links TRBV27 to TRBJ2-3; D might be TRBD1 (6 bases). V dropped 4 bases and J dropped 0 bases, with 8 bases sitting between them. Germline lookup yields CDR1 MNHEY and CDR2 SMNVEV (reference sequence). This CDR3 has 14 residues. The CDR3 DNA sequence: TGTGCCAGCAGTTGGGGGCCAAGCACAGATACGCAGTATTTT. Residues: CASSWGPSTDTQYF.

Written as DNA, the CDR3 is TGTGCCAGTAGCCCCCTTAGCGGAGCGCAAGAGACCCAGTACTTC. Protein product: CASSPLSGAQETQYF. The chain uses TRBV19 and TRBJ2-5, with D possibly TRBD2 on 6 matching bases. The germline V and J ends were trimmed by 6 bases and 2 bases, with 16 bases remaining between them. CDR1 and CDR2 from the germline V gene are LNHDA and SQIVND (reference sequence). This CDR3 has 15 amino acids.

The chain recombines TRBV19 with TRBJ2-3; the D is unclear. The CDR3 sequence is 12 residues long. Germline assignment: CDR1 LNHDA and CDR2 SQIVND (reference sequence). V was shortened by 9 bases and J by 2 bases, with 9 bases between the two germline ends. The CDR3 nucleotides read TGTGCCAGCATTTCCAACACAGATACGCAGTATTTT. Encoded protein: CASISNTDTQYF.

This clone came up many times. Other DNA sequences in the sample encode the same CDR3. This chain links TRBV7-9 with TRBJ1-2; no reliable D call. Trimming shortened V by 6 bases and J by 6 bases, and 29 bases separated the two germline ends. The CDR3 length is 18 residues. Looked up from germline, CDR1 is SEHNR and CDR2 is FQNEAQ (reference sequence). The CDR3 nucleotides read TGTGCCAGCAGTCCACCCGGCCAGACACCTCACACGGAGGATGGCTACACCTTC. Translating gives CASSPPGQTPHTEDGYTF.

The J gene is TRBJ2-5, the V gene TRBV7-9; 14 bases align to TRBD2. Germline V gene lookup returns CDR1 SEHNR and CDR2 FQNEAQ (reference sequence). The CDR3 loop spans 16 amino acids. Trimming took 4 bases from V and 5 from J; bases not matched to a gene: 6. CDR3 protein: CASSSMTSGRGETQYF. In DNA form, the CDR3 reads TGTGCCAGCAGCTCAATGACTAGCGGGAGGGGGGAGACCCAGTACTTC.

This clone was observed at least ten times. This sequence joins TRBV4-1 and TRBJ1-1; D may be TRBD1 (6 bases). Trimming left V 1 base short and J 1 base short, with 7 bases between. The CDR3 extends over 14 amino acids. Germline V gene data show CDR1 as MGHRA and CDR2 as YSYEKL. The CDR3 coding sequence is TGCGCCAGCAGCCAAGGGACAGCGAACACTGAAGCTTTCTTT. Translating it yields CASSQGTANTEAFF.

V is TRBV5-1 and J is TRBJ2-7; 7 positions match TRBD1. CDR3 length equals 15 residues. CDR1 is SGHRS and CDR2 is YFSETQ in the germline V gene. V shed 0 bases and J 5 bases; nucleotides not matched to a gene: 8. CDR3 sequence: CASSLEGTEIHEQYF. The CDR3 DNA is TGCGCCAGCAGCTTGGAGGGGACAGAGATCCACGAGCAGTACTTC. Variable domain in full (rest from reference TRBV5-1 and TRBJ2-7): KAGVTQTPRYLIKTRGQQVTLSCSPISGHRSVSWYQQTPGQGLQFLFEYFSETQRNKGNFPGRFSGRQFSNSRSEMNVSTLELGDSALYLCASSLEGTEIHEQYFGPGTRLTVT.

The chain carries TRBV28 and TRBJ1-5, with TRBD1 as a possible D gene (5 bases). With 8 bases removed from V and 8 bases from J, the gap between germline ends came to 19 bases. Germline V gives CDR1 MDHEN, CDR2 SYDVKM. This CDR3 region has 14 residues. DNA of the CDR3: TGTGCCAGCGGGACCATCTCGGGGTGGGAGCCCCAGCATTTT. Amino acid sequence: CASGTISGWEPQHF.